This TCR beta chain was identified during a study of blood T cell repertoires in COVID-19. Data came from immunoSEQ multiplex PCR; TCRdb stores just in-frame clones and leaves some out. The sample has roughly 140,000 clones; approximately 87% are singletons. The length of the CDR3 is 15 residues. CDR1 and CDR2 from the germline V gene are ENHRY and SYGVKD. The trim removed 5 bases at V and 4 bases at J, leaving 7 bases unmatched. This sequence was found in a woman aged 40 to 50 with acute or convalescent COVID-19. The sequencing input was peripheral blood. This chain connects TRBV10-3 to TRBJ1-5, with 8 bases matching TRBD1. CDR3 bases: TGTGCCATCAGTATGACAGGGGTTTGGAATCAGCCCCAGCATTTT. Residues: CAISMTGVWNQPQHF.